This entry features one T cell receptor (beta chain) sequence. Its matching antigen is unknown. The germline gives CDR1 SNHLY, CDR2 FYNNEI. This CDR3 has 11 residues. The junction had 6 bases not matched to a gene; V was cut back by 8 bases and J by 9 bases. The data stem from a study of PD-1 blockade in mismatch repair-deficient tumors. Study summary: All were previously treated, progressing patients with approximately 11 mismatch repair-deficient cancer types.

Libraries were prepared by immunoSEQ multiplex PCR; TCRdb keeps only in-frame clonotypes and omits some of them. This sample carries 120,000 or so clones, more than 70% of them seen once, and the ten largest clones take approximately 12%. Points from the study as a whole: Tumor-resident clones, often absent from pretreatment blood, expanded after pembrolizumab and then contracted.

Sample: peripheral blood, taken roughly 67 weeks after starting pembrolizumab. The receptor was derived from an adult with mismatch repair-deficient cancer. This sequence joins TRBV2 and TRBJ2-7, with 8 bases aligning to TRBD1. The CDR3, as DNA: TGTGCCAGCTTCGGAGGACAGGGGCAGTACTTC. Translated: CASFGGQGQYF.